Described below is a single TCR beta chain sequence and its context. J gave up 12 bases and V 6 bases, and 20 bases lay outside the gene matches. This CDR3 spans 16 amino acids. Germline CDR1 SGHVS, CDR2 FQNEAQ. This sample is part of a study of blood T cell repertoires in COVID-19. Per the authors' pipeline: Cell counts per sample came from amplifying reference gene primers. Repertoires were generated with immunoSEQ multiplex PCR, while TCRdb's copy carries only in-frame clones and drops some. That table supplies the V and J calls and clone size; D and trimming were determined from the DNA. The data hold 150,000 to 200,000 clones, with 70% to 90% observed a single time.

The sequenced sample consisted of peripheral blood. The source of this sequence is a woman of 80 years or more with COVID-19, enrolled during active disease. The V call is TRBV7-8, the J call TRBJ2-7; 10 positions match TRBD1. The CDR3 loop reads CASSFPGQGPQSYPYF. Here the CDR3 DNA reads TGTGCCAGCAGTTTCCCGGGACAGGGGCCCCAGTCGTATCCGTACTTC.